These 18 T cell receptor beta chains were sequenced from one sample in a study of shared clonotypes between healthy human individuals. In the naive CD8 group, cells lacked CD45RO and were positively selected for CCR7, so terminally differentiated effector memory CD45RA+ cells were left out. Measured with immunoSEQ multiplex PCR; TCRdb has only the in-frame clones, and not every one. Among 650,000 to 800,000 clones listed, roughly 94% were seen once. The sequenced sample consisted of naive CD8+ T cells sorted from blood. Receptors were obtained from a young man in good health.

The genes are TRBV6-4 and TRBJ2-1, with 7 bases lining up with TRBD2. Looked up from germline, CDR1 is MRHNA and CDR2 is SNTAGT. V trimming: 5 bases; J trimming: 3 bases; junction bases outside the gene matches: 4. The CDR3 runs 14 residues. CDR3 residues: CASSLTSDYNEQFF. The CDR3 DNA reads TGTGCCAGCAGTCTAACTAGCGACTACAATGAGCAGTTCTTC.

Concerning this clone: The sample carries other DNA sequences with the same CDR3. The chain uses TRBV7-9 and TRBJ1-5, with D hard to call. V was pared by 0 bases and J by 4 bases, with 1 base between. This CDR3 contains 12 residues. The V gene's germline CDR1 is SEHNR and CDR2 FQNEAQ (reference sequence). CDR3 nucleotide sequence: TGTGCCAGCAGCTTAGCGAATCAGCCCCAGCATTTT. This translates into CASSLANQPQHF.

This clone was detected a few times. The chain recombines TRBV7-9 with TRBJ2-1, with TRBD2 matching over 7 bases. V lost 1 base to trimming and J lost 2 bases; unmatched junction nucleotides: 5. CDR3 length: 16 amino acids. Germline values: CDR1 SEHNR, CDR2 FQNEAQ (reference sequence). The CDR3 is CASSLVVGGPYNEQFF. Written as DNA, the CDR3 is TGTGCCAGCAGCTTAGTGGTGGGAGGGCCCTACAATGAGCAGTTCTTC.

V usage is TRBV27 and J usage is TRBJ2-1, with TRBD2 identical over 8 bases. Germline V CDR1 and CDR2: MNHEY, SMNVEV (reference sequence). There are 12 residues in the CDR3. J gave up 16 bases and V 0 bases, and 5 bases lay outside the gene matches. The CDR3 loop reads CASSLSGLAEFF. The CDR3 coding sequence is TGTGCCAGCAGTTTATCAGGACTAGCTGAATTCTTC.

The rearrangement uses TRBV9 and TRBJ1-2, with D perhaps TRBD1 (5 bases). CDR1 SGDLS and CDR2 YYNGEE come from the germline V gene. V lost 6 bases to trimming and J lost 6 bases, with 21 bases between them. The CDR3 is 15 residues long. The CDR3 bases are TGTGCCAGCACCAATTCGTGGTATAGGGACGATGGCTACACCTTC. This gives the protein CASTNSWYRDDGYTF.

This sequence joins TRBV27 and TRBJ2-7; TRBD2 matches 9 bases. V trimming: 5 bases; J trimming: 2 bases; junction bases outside the gene matches: 7. The germline CDR1 and CDR2 sequences are MNHEY and SMNVEV (reference sequence). This CDR3 is 15 amino acids long. The CDR3 sequence: CASSQLAGVAYEQYF. The CDR3 region has the DNA TGTGCCAGCAGTCAATTAGCGGGAGTGGCCTACGAGCAGTACTTC.

V and J are TRBV27 and TRBJ2-3; TRBD2 agrees at 9 bases. Germline CDR1 reads MNHEY; CDR2 reads SMNVEV (reference sequence). The junction had 12 bases not matched to a gene; V was cut back by 5 bases and J by 0 bases. The CDR3 runs to 18 residues. The CDR3 DNA sequence: TGTGCCAGCAGTCCAATTATGACTAGCGGACCAAGCACAGATACGCAGTATTTT. Encoded protein: CASSPIMTSGPSTDTQYF.

J is TRBJ1-3 and V is TRBV2; 12 bases align to TRBD1. Germline V gives CDR1 SNHLY, CDR2 FYNNEI. This CDR3 contains 17 residues. Trimming at V came to 6 bases and at J to 8 bases, leaving 14 bases not matched to a gene. CDR3 sequence: CASSHTGTGGRTDTIYF. The CDR3 DNA follows: TGTGCCAGCAGCCACACCGGGACAGGGGGCCGTACAGACACCATATATTTT.

The chain recombines TRBV2 with TRBJ1-3, with unresolved D. V dropped 7 bases and J dropped 0 bases, with 10 bases sitting between them. Germline V gives CDR1 SNHLY, CDR2 FYNNEI. The CDR3 is made up of 14 amino acids. CDR3 amino acids: CASIGRSSGNTIYF. For the CDR3, the DNA is TGTGCCAGCATAGGACGGAGCTCTGGAAACACCATATATTTT. The variable domain in full, completed from reference TRBV2 and TRBJ1-3, reads EPEVTQTPSHQVTQMGQEVILRCVPISNHLYFYWYRQILGQKVEFLVSFYNNEISEKSEIFDDQFSVERPDGSNFTLKIRSTKLEDSAMYFCASIGRSSGNTIYFGEGSWLTVV.

This chain links TRBV7-9 with TRBJ2-5; tentatively, D is TRBD2 (6 bases). This CDR3 is 13 amino acids long. Trimming left V 8 bases short and J 4 bases short, with 14 bases between. Germline V gene data show CDR1 as SEHNR and CDR2 as FQNEAQ (reference sequence). The CDR3 DNA reads as TGTGCCAGCGCGGCGGGAACTAGAGAGACCCAGTACTTC. It codes for CASAAGTRETQYF.

CDR3 sequence (DNA): TGTGCCAGCGGCCGGGACAGGGTAACTAGCACAGATACGCAGTATTTT. Protein: CASGRDRVTSTDTQYF. The J gene is TRBJ2-3, the V gene TRBV2; 9 bases fit TRBD1. The germline V gene encodes CDR1 SNHLY and CDR2 FYNNEI. With 8 bases clipped from V and 0 bases from J, the junction kept 9 bases outside the gene matches. There are 16 residues in the CDR3.

The V call is TRBV11-2, the J call TRBJ2-7, with D possibly matching TRBD1 (6 bases). Trimming removed 2 bases from V and 2 bases from J, with 10 bases in between. Germline V lookup: CDR1 SGHAT, CDR2 FQNNGV. The CDR3 loop spans 14 amino acids. The CDR3 DNA reads as TGTGCCAGCAGCTTAACAGGGACGGCCTACGAGCAGTACTTC. This codes for CASSLTGTAYEQYF.

The J gene is TRBJ2-3, the V gene TRBV27, with D tentatively TRBD1 or TRBD2 (5 bases each). Germline V lookup: CDR1 MNHEY, CDR2 SMNVEV (reference sequence). There are 12 residues in the CDR3. V gave up 8 bases and J gave up 4 bases, with 10 bases separating them. CDR3 residues: CASVGAPDTQYF. Written as DNA, the CDR3 is TGTGCCAGCGTCGGGGCCCCAGATACGCAGTATTTT.

This clone was picked up one time. This sequence joins TRBV19 and TRBJ2-7; 7 nucleotides align to TRBD1. The junction had 7 bases not matched to a gene; V was cut back by 5 bases and J by 6 bases. The V gene's germline CDR1 is LNHDA and CDR2 SQIVND (reference sequence). CDR3 size: 13 residues. The CDR3 DNA follows: TGTGCCAGTAGTTCCGCGACAGGGTCCGAGCAGTACTTC. It is translated as CASSSATGSEQYF. The full variable domain, rest sourced from reference TRBV19 and TRBJ2-7, is DGGITQSPKYLFRKEGQNVTLSCEQNLNHDAMYWYRQDPGQGLRLIYYSQIVNDFQKGDIAEGYSVSREKKESFPLTVTSAQKNPTAFYLCASSSATGSEQYFGPGTRLTVT.

This chain joins TRBV7-9 and TRBJ1-1, with D uncertain. CDR3 size: 14 residues. V was trimmed by 5 bases and J by 1 base, leaving 11 bases between them. CDR1 and CDR2 (germline): SEHNR, FQNEAQ (reference sequence). The CDR3 sequence is CASSPGRGNTEAFF. The CDR3 DNA reads TGTGCCAGCAGCCCCGGCAGAGGGAACACTGAAGCTTTCTTT.

The chain couples TRBV7-8 to TRBJ2-4, with D tentatively TRBD2 (5 bases). With 1 base removed from V and 4 bases from J, the gap between germline ends came to 23 bases. Germline CDR1 reads SGHVS; CDR2 reads FQNEAQ. This CDR3 has 19 amino acids. CDR3 amino acids: CASSLVLAEYGTTKNIQYF. The DNA for the CDR3 is TGTGCCAGCAGCTTAGTGCTAGCCGAGTATGGAACAACGAAAAACATTCAGTACTTC.

This chain links TRBV10-3 with TRBJ2-3, with unresolved D. CDR3 length equals 16 residues. Trimming stripped 2 bases from V and 1 base from J, with 13 bases between. CDR1 is ENHRY, CDR2 SYGVKD, per germline. CDR3 in amino acids: CAISETPNTGTDTQYF. CDR3 nucleotides: TGTGCCATCAGTGAGACGCCAAATACTGGCACAGATACGCAGTATTTT.

The chain employs TRBV7-6 and TRBJ2-7, with 10 nucleotides matching TRBD2. This CDR3 has 15 residues. With 4 bases clipped from V and 2 bases from J, the junction kept 5 bases outside the gene matches. Germline CDR1 is SGHVS and CDR2 is FNYEAQ. CDR3 DNA: TGTGCCAGCAGCTATGGACTAGCGGTTACCTACGAGCAGTACTTC. Its protein is CASSYGLAVTYEQYF. Looking up the rest from reference TRBV7-6 and TRBJ2-7 gives the full variable domain: GAGVSQSPRYKVTKRGQDVALRCDPISGHVSLYWYRQALGQGPEFLTYFNYEAQQDKSGLPNDRFSAERPEGSISTLTIQRTEQRDSAMYRCASSYGLAVTYEQYFGPGTRLTVT.